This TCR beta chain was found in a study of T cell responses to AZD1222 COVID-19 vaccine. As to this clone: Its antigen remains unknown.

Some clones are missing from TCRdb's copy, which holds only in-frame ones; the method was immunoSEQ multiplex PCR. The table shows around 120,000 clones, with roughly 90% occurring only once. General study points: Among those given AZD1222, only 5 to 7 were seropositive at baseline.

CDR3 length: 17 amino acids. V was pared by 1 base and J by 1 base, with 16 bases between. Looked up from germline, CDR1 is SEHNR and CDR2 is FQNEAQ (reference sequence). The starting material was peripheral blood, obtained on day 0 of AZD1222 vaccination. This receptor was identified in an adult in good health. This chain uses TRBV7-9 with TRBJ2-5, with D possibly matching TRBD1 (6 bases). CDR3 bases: TGTGCCAGCAGCTTAGGAGGGGGACCGGGCAGCCAAGAGACCCAGTACTTC. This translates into CASSLGGGPGSQETQYF.